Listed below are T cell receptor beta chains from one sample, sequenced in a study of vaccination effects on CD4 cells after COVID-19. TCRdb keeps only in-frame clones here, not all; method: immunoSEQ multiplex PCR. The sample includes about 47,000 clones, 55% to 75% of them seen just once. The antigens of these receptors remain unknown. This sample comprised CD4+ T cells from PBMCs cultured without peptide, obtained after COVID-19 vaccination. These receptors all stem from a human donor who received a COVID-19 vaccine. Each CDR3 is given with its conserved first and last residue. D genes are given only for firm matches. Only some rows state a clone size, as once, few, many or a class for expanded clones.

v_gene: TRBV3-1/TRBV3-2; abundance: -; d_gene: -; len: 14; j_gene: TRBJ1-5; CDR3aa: CASSFDPGNQPQHF; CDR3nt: TGTGCCAGCAGCTTCGACCCGGGGAATCAGCCCCAGCATTTT
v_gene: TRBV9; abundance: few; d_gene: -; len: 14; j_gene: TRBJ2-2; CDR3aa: CASSQRGNTGELFF; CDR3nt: TGTGCCAGCAGCCAACGAGGTAACACCGGGGAGCTGTTTTTT
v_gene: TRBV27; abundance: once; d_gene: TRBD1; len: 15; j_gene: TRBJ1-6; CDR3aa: CASSAGTGYNSPLHF; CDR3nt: TGTGCCAGCAGTGCTGGGACAGGCTATAATTCACCCCTCCACTTT
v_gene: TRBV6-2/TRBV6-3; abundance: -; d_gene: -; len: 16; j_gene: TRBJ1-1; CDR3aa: CASSYPLPEKHTEAFF; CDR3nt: TGTGCCAGCAGTTACCCTCTTCCAGAAAAACACACTGAAGCTTTCTTT
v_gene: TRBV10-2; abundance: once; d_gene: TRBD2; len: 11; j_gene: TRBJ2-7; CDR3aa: CASTQAGASYF; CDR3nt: TGCGCCAGCACTCAGGCGGGAGCTTCTTACTTC
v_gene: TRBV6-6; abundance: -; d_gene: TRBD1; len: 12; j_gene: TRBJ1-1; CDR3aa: CAGGQGGTEAFF; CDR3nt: TGTGCCGGCGGACAGGGTGGAACTGAAGCTTTCTTT
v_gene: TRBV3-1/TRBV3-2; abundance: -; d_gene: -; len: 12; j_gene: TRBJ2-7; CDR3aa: CASSQLHYEQYF; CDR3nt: TGTGCCAGCAGCCAACTCCACTACGAGCAGTACTTC
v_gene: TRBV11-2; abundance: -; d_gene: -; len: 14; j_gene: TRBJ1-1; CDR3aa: CASSPGFLDTEAFF; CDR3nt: TGTGCCAGCAGCCCGGGTTTTTTGGACACTGAAGCTTTCTTT
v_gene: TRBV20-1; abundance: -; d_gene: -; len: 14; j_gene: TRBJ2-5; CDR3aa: CSASSWRRQETQYF; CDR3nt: TGCAGTGCTAGTTCCTGGCGGAGACAAGAGACCCAGTACTTC
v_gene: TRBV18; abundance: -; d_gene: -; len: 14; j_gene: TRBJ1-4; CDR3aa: CASSQGPGNEKLFF; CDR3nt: TGTGCCAGCTCCCAGGGACCGGGTAATGAAAAACTGTTTTTT
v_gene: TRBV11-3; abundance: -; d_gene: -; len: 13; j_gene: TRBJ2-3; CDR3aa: CASSISGTDTQYF; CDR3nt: TGTGCCAGCAGCATTAGCGGTACAGATACGCAGTATTTT
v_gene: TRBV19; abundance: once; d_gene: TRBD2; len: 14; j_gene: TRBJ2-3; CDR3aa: CASSVREWADTQYF; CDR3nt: TGTGCCAGTAGTGTGCGGGAGTGGGCAGATACGCAGTATTTT
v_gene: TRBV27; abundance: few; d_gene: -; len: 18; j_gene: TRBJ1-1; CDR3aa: CASSLLRLVGARNTEAFF; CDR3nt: TGTGCCAGCAGTTTACTCCGTTTAGTAGGCGCAAGGAACACTGAAGCTTTCTTT
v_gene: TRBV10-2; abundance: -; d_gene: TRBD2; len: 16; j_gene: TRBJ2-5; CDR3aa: CASSDGREGRSGTQYF; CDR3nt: TGCGCCAGCAGTGATGGGAGGGAGGGCCGTTCGGGGACCCAGTACTTC
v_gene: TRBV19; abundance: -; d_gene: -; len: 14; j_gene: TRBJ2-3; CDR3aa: CASSIMGPTDTQYF; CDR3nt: TGTGCCAGTAGTATCATGGGACCGACAGATACGCAGTATTTT
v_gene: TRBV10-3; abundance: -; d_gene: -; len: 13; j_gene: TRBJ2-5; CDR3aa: CAIMAGIRETQYF; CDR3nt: TGTGCCATCATGGCAGGGATCCGAGAGACCCAGTACTTC